These 18 T cell receptor beta chains share one sample of origin, sequenced in a study of CD8 T cells in ankylosing spondylitis. TCRdb recomputed calls from the 5' RACE reads with MiXCR, one row per CDR3 protein. The sample holds around 330,000 distinct CDR3 sequences, approximately 10% seen once. What was sequenced was blood, either unsorted or a sorted T cell fraction (not recorded which). Source of these receptors: a female donor with ankylosing spondylitis or in good health (not recorded which).

The chain carries TRBV5-1 and TRBJ1-1, with D possibly being TRBD1 (6 bases). CDR1 and CDR2 from the germline V gene are SGHRS and YFSETQ. This CDR3 has 14 residues. Trimming removed 3 bases at V and 3 bases at J, with 12 bases between. The CDR3 nucleotides are TGCGCCAGCAGCTCCGGGACATCCTACACTGAAGCTTTCTTT. This codes for CASSSGTSYTEAFF.

This clonotype was seen many times. The chain is built from TRBV29-1 and TRBJ1-4; perhaps TRBD1 as D (6 bases). Germline CDR1 is SQVTM and CDR2 is ANQGSEA. This CDR3 is built from 15 residues. Deletions cut 7 bases from V and 8 bases from J, with 23 bases between. The DNA for the CDR3 is TGCAGCGGCCGAGCGGGGTCAGGGGCTGGGGAAAAACTGTTTTTT. Translation gives CSGRAGSGAGEKLFF.

This clonotype was observed at least ten times. J is TRBJ2-1 and V is TRBV5-1, with 11 nucleotides matching TRBD2. The V and J ends lost 2 bases and 7 bases, in that order; junction bases with no gene match: 11. In germline, CDR1 is SGHRS, CDR2 YFSETQ. There are 17 residues in the CDR3. CDR3 DNA: TGCGCCAGCAGCTTAGGACTAGCGGGCCCTTCGGATAATGAGCAGTTCTTC. This encodes CASSLGLAGPSDNEQFF.

The sample holds a few counts of this clonotype. The gene calls are TRBV4-1 and TRBJ1-1; D is ambiguous. Germline V CDR1 and CDR2: MGHRA, YSYEKL. CDR3 length: 14 amino acids. The V end was cut by 4 bases, the J end by 1 base, with 10 bases between. The CDR3: CASSRVTENTEAFF. DNA of the CDR3: TGCGCCAGCAGCCGAGTCACGGAGAACACTGAAGCTTTCTTT.

This clonotype was counted at least ten times. This chain links TRBV5-5 with TRBJ1-5; 8 bases align to TRBD1. J was trimmed by 2 bases and V by 4 bases; bases with no gene match: 11. This CDR3 contains 17 residues. Looked up from germline, CDR1 is SGHKS and CDR2 is YYEKEE (reference sequence). CDR3 protein: CASSLRLTGVGNQPQHF. CDR3 nucleotide sequence: TGTGCCAGCAGCCTTAGATTGACAGGGGTGGGCAATCAGCCCCAGCATTTT. Drawing the rest from reference TRBV5-5 and TRBJ1-5, the complete variable domain is DAGVTQSPTHLIKTRGQQVTLRCSPISGHKSVSWYQQVLGQGPQFIFQYYEKEERGRGNFPDRFSARQFPNYSSELNVNALLLGDSALYLCASSLRLTGVGNQPQHFGDGTRLSIL.

This clonotype was seen at least ten times. This chain connects TRBV5-1 to TRBJ2-3; D is unclear. There are 14 residues in the CDR3. Per the germline V gene, CDR1 is SGHRS and CDR2 is YFSETQ. The V and J ends lost 4 bases and 1 base respectively, with 10 bases between them. CDR3 amino acids: CASSNGGGTDTQYF. CDR3 DNA: TGCGCCAGCAGCAATGGTGGAGGCACAGATACGCAGTATTTT.

This clonotype was seen ten or more times. V is TRBV7-9 and J is TRBJ2-2; D remains ambiguous. This CDR3 has 13 amino acids. CDR1 and CDR2 from the germline V gene are SEHNR and FQNEAQ (reference sequence). Trimming shortened V by 1 base and J by 6 bases, and 6 bases separated the two germline ends. As DNA, the CDR3 is TGTGCCAGCAGCTTAGTGGTGGCCGGGGAGCTGTTTTTT. It yields the protein CASSLVVAGELFF.

A note on this clonotype: One end of the junction is discordant with germline, which a read error may explain. The chain uses TRBV15 and TRBJ1-2, with no clear D. This CDR3 has 12 residues. CDR1 and CDR2 from the germline V gene are LNHNV and YYDKDF (reference sequence). For the CDR3, the DNA is TGTGCCACCAGCAGAGATGGCGATGGCGACACCTTC. This encodes CATSRDGDGDTF.

The rearrangement links TRBV7-2 to TRBJ1-5; D possibly corresponds to TRBD1 (5 bases). The CDR3 loop spans 14 amino acids. Germline-derived CDR1 and CDR2 are SGHTA and FQGNSA. The V end lost 5 bases, the J end lost 9 bases, and 17 bases lay between the germline ends. CDR3 in amino acids: CASSPRGPPGPQHF. The CDR3 DNA follows: TGTGCCAGCAGCCCAAGGGGACCCCCGGGGCCCCAGCATTTT.

This clonotype came up many times. In DNA form, the CDR3 reads TGCGCCAGCAGCCCGGGACACCAGAAAGGCTATGGCTACACCTTC. Protein product: CASSPGHQKGYGYTF. The chain has TRBV5-1 and TRBJ1-2, with a tentative D call TRBD1 (6 bases). CDR1 SGHRS and CDR2 YFSETQ come from the germline V gene. This CDR3 is 15 amino acids long. Trimming took 4 bases from V and 4 from J, leaving 17 bases between them.

J is TRBJ2-3 and V is TRBV25-1; 7 bases align to TRBD2. V trimming: 7 bases; J trimming: 0 bases; junction bases outside the gene matches: 4. From germline, CDR1 is MGHDK and CDR2 SYGVNS. The CDR3 length is 14 residues. Written as DNA, the CDR3 is TGTGCCAGCAAAGGCGGGAGAAGCACAGATACGCAGTATTTT. Protein sequence: CASKGGRSTDTQYF.

This clonotype came up many times. The chain employs TRBV29-1 and TRBJ1-4, with 9 bases lining up with TRBD1. In germline, CDR1 is SQVTM, CDR2 ANQGSEA. The CDR3 length is 15 residues. J gave up 3 bases and V 1 base, and 3 bases lay outside the gene matches. CDR3 in DNA: TGCAGCGTTGAAGGACAGGGGGGCCCTAATGAAAAACTGTTTTTT. Protein: CSVEGQGGPNEKLFF.

The chain is built from TRBV7-9 and TRBJ1-3; 11 nucleotides align to TRBD1. The CDR3 extends over 16 amino acids. With V trimmed by 5 bases and J by 3 bases, 6 bases remained unmatched. CDR1 and CDR2 from the germline V gene are SEHNR and FQNEAQ (reference sequence). In DNA form, the CDR3 reads TGTGCCAGCAGCCCCGGACAGGGGGCAGGTGGAAACACCATATATTTT. Translation: CASSPGQGAGGNTIYF.

Ten or more counts support this clonotype. This sequence joins TRBV20-1 and TRBJ2-2; 14 nucleotides agree with TRBD2. J was trimmed by 1 base and V by 6 bases; bases with no gene match: 16. The CDR3 totals 20 residues. CDR1 is DFQATT, CDR2 SNEGSKA, per germline (reference sequence). CDR3 protein: CSAQSGLAGEFRLNTGELFF. In DNA, the CDR3 is TGCAGTGCCCAGTCGGGACTAGCGGGGGAATTCCGATTGAACACCGGGGAGCTGTTTTTT.

This clonotype occurred many times. The chain employs TRBV5-1 and TRBJ1-2; no clear D. The germline CDR1 and CDR2 sequences are SGHRS and YFSETQ. This CDR3 is 14 amino acids long. V lost 1 base and J 6 bases, leaving 13 bases between the germline ends. The CDR3 protein is CASSLSLAENGYTF. DNA for the CDR3: TGCGCCAGCAGCTTGTCTCTCGCGGAAAATGGCTACACCTTC.

Concerning this clonotype itself: A read error is possible here, since a much larger clone lies one base away. The chain recombines TRBV6-1 with TRBJ1-1; D remains ambiguous. Germline assignment: CDR1 MNHNS and CDR2 SASEGT. The CDR3 is 14 residues long. CDR3 nucleotide sequence: TGTGCCAGCAGTGCCCTCGTAGGTGACACTGAAGCTATCTTT. Translation: CASSALVGDTEAIF.

This clonotype was recorded many times. The rearrangement joins TRBV20-1 to TRBJ2-7, with D maybe TRBD2 (5 bases). CDR1 is DFQATT, CDR2 SNEGSKA, per germline (reference sequence). The CDR3 totals 13 residues. Trimming took off 6 bases at V and 6 bases at J, with 18 bases between the two ends. The CDR3 coding sequence is TGCAGTGCCAACTCGGACTCCTTATCCGAGCAGTACTTC. Translating gives CSANSDSLSEQYF.

This clonotype was picked up many times. The genes are TRBV7-2 and TRBJ2-2, with TRBD2 matching 13 bases. CDR3 length: 17 residues. V trimming: 7 bases; J trimming: 6 bases; junction bases outside the gene matches: 11. Germline V gene lookup returns CDR1 SGHTA and CDR2 FQGNSA. The chain's CDR3 is CASNPQRLAGGPGELFF. In DNA, the CDR3 is TGTGCCAGCAACCCTCAGAGACTAGCGGGAGGTCCCGGGGAGCTGTTTTTT.